These 30 T cell receptor beta chains originate from one sample sequenced in a study of cytomegalovirus exposure and HLA in healthy donors. The PCR ran on 60 Vbeta and 13 Jbeta primers. The repertoire was sequenced with immunoSEQ multiplex PCR; TCRdb's copy has only in-frame clones and lacks some. The table shows 150,000 to 200,000 clones, with about 80% occurring only once. The sample was PBMCs. These receptors came from a woman between 18 and 30 years old in good health and CMV-seropositive.

V and J are TRBV5-5 and TRBJ1-2, with D possibly matching TRBD1 (5 bases). V lost 4 bases and J lost 6, with 19 bases in between. Germline V lookup: CDR1 SGHKS, CDR2 YYEKEE (reference sequence). This CDR3 comprises 15 residues. In DNA, the CDR3 is TGTGCCAGCAGCCTCGAGCCCGGCAGGGAGGATGGCTACACCTTC. The encoded protein is CASSLEPGREDGYTF.

This clone was seen just once. The chain is built from TRBV19 and TRBJ1-3, with D possibly TRBD1 on 5 matching bases. With 5 bases removed from V and 4 bases from J, the gap between germline ends came to 15 bases. Germline lookup yields CDR1 LNHDA and CDR2 SQIVND (reference sequence). This CDR3 contains 15 residues. CDR3 sequence reads: CASSFSGVSGNTIYF. The CDR3 DNA sequence: TGTGCCAGTAGTTTCTCGGGGGTCTCGGGAAACACCATATATTTT.

The chain uses TRBV9 and TRBJ1-1, with 10 bases aligning to TRBD1. The CDR3 is 14 amino acids. V lost 3 bases, J lost 3 bases, and 2 bases stayed unmatched. Germline CDR1 and CDR2: SGDLS and YYNGEE. DNA of the CDR3: TGTGCCAGCAGCGCCGGGACAGGGGACACTGAAGCTTTCTTT. Encoded protein: CASSAGTGDTEAFF.

This clone has a single count. In DNA, the CDR3 is TGCAGCGCCAGGGGGAATAATTCACCCCTCCACTTT. Amino acids: CSARGNNSPLHF. The chain combines TRBV29-1 with TRBJ1-6; TRBD1 agrees at 7 bases. V was pared by 7 bases and J by 5 bases, with 2 bases of the junction left unmatched. The CDR3 is 12 residues long. Germline V gene data show CDR1 as SQVTM and CDR2 as ANQGSEA.

This chain joins TRBV5-1 and TRBJ2-7; D remains ambiguous. The V end was cut by 4 bases, the J end by 0 bases, with 11 bases between. The CDR3 is 14 amino acids. Germline CDR1 is SGHRS and CDR2 is YFSETQ. The CDR3 bases are TGCGCCAGCAGCAACGAAGCTGGCTCCTACGAGCAGTACTTC. It specifies CASSNEAGSYEQYF.

The chain has TRBV30 and TRBJ1-2; D perhaps matches TRBD1 (5 bases). The V gene's germline CDR1 is GTSNPN and CDR2 SVGIG (reference sequence). The V gene lost 5 bases and the J gene lost 3 bases, with 10 bases spanning the gap. The CDR3 sequence is 12 residues long. The CDR3 here is CAWSGQYYGYTF. CDR3 sequence (DNA): TGTGCCTGGTCAGGGCAGTACTATGGCTACACCTTC.

The chain joins TRBV4-1 to TRBJ2-7; D is undetermined. Germline CDR1 MGHRA, CDR2 YSYEKL. The CDR3 consists of 13 residues. V lost 0 bases and J lost 3, with 6 bases in between. For the CDR3, the DNA is TGCGCCAGCAGCCAAGAAGAGATCTACGAGCAGTACTTC. Translation gives CASSQEEIYEQYF.

The gene calls are TRBV9 and TRBJ2-3, with 8 bases that match TRBD2. The CDR3 sequence is 17 residues long. V was pared by 2 bases and J by 0 bases, with 8 bases of the junction left unmatched. The germline V gene encodes CDR1 SGDLS and CDR2 YYNGEE. CDR3 in amino acids: CASSVTGGTSSTDTQYF. CDR3 nucleotides: TGTGCCAGCAGCGTTACGGGGGGGACCTCTAGCACAGATACGCAGTATTTT.

The rearrangement joins TRBV11-2 to TRBJ2-5; TRBD2 aligns across 8 bases. Trimming cost V 0 bases and J 4 bases; bases outside gene matches: 10. Germline V gene sequence: CDR1 SGHAT, CDR2 FQNNGV. The CDR3 length is 17 residues. CDR3 protein: CASSLDSGGAIRETQYF. The CDR3, as DNA: TGTGCCAGCAGCTTAGATTCGGGGGGGGCCATTCGAGAGACCCAGTACTTC. The full variable domain, completed using reference TRBV11-2 and TRBJ2-5, is EAGVAQSPRYKIIEKRQSVAFWCNPISGHATLYWYQQILGQGPKLLIQFQNNGVVDDSQLPKDRFSAERLKGVDSTLKIQPAKLEDSAVYLCASSLDSGGAIRETQYFGPGTRLLVL.

V is TRBV2 and J is TRBJ2-5; 7 bases agree with TRBD2. Germline V gene data show CDR1 as SNHLY and CDR2 as FYNNEI. The V segment lost 3 bases and the J segment 5 bases; nucleotides outside the gene matches: 6. The CDR3 is 14 amino acids. Here the CDR3 DNA reads TGTGCCAGCAGTGAGCGGGGGTCCGGGGAGACCCAGTACTTC. This encodes CASSERGSGETQYF.

The chain carries TRBV25-1 and TRBJ1-5, with D perhaps TRBD1 (6 bases). This CDR3 is 15 amino acids long. Trimming removed 5 bases at V and 5 bases at J, with 16 bases between. The germline V gene encodes CDR1 MGHDK and CDR2 SYGVNS. In DNA, the CDR3 is TGTGCCAGCAGTATATTCGGGGCAGGGGATCAGCCCCAGCATTTT. This translates into CASSIFGAGDQPQHF.

The chain is built from TRBV5-1 and TRBJ1-1; 9 bases line up with TRBD1. The length of the CDR3 is 15 residues. After removal of 3 bases from V and 4 bases from J, the junction contained 7 bases not matched to a gene. Germline assignment: CDR1 SGHRS and CDR2 YFSETQ. CDR3 sequence reads: CASSWGTGSVTEAFF. CDR3 sequence (DNA): TGCGCCAGCAGCTGGGGGACAGGGTCGGTCACTGAAGCTTTCTTT.

This clone has a single count. CDR3 residues: CAISESMGNYGYTF. Here the CDR3 DNA reads TGTGCCATCAGTGAGTCGATGGGCAACTATGGCTACACCTTC. The V and J genes are TRBV10-3 and TRBJ1-2; D gene unclear. Trimming stripped 0 bases from V and 2 bases from J, with 7 bases between. The CDR3 extends over 14 amino acids. Looked up from germline, CDR1 is ENHRY and CDR2 is SYGVKD.

The chain is built from TRBV7-2 and TRBJ2-2; 10 positions agree with TRBD1. From germline, CDR1 is SGHTA and CDR2 FQGNSA. The ends lost 6 bases at V and 1 base at J; junction bases unmatched: 11. There are 18 residues in the CDR3. Written as DNA, the CDR3 is TGTGCCAGCAGAGGGAGGCTGGGGGACAGGGGGAACACCGGGGAGCTGTTTTTT. Protein sequence: CASRGRLGDRGNTGELFF.

The rearrangement links TRBV19 to TRBJ1-5, with D possibly matching TRBD1 (6 bases). V dropped 7 bases and J dropped 2 bases, with 15 bases sitting between them. Germline CDR1 is LNHDA and CDR2 is SQIVND (reference sequence). The CDR3 is 15 residues long. CDR3 residues: CASNPRGAGNQPQHF. CDR3 DNA sequence: TGTGCCAGTAACCCCCGGGGGGCTGGCAATCAGCCCCAGCATTTT.

This clone was detected only once. This rearrangement joins TRBV7-9 to TRBJ1-2; D is ambiguous. There are 11 residues in the CDR3. Looked up from germline, CDR1 is SEHNR and CDR2 is FQNEAQ (reference sequence). V lost 4 bases, J lost 12 bases, and 12 bases lay in between. The CDR3 nucleotides are TGTGCCAGCAGCTCCGAGGCGTCGGACACCTTC. Translated, it gives CASSSEASDTF.

The chain uses TRBV7-9 and TRBJ2-1, with 14 bases that match TRBD2. CDR1 and CDR2 (germline): SEHNR, FQNEAQ (reference sequence). Unmatched junction bases numbered 5, after V lost 5 bases and J lost 5 bases. The CDR3 has 16 amino acids. The CDR3: CASSQETSGGDNEQFF. In DNA form, the CDR3 reads TGTGCCAGCAGCCAGGAGACTAGCGGGGGGGACAATGAGCAGTTCTTC. The whole variable domain, remainder taken from reference TRBV7-9 and TRBJ2-1, is DTGVSQNPRHKITKRGQNVTFRCDPISEHNRLYWYRQTLGQGPEFLTYFQNEAQLEKSRLLSDRFSAERPKGSFSTLEIQRTEQGDSAMYLCASSQETSGGDNEQFFGPGTRLTVL.

The CDR3 here is CASSGGGQPQHF. CDR3 sequence (DNA): TGTGCCAGCAGTGGGGGGGGTCAGCCCCAGCATTTT. The chain carries TRBV6-1 and TRBJ1-5, with D maybe TRBD1 (5 bases). The CDR3 totals 12 residues. Germline assignment: CDR1 MNHNS and CDR2 SASEGT. The germline V and J ends were trimmed by 4 bases and 6 bases, with 7 bases remaining between them.

The genes are TRBV12-5 and TRBJ2-7; the D gene is possibly TRBD2 (6 bases). Per the germline V gene, CDR1 is LGHNT and CDR2 is FRNRAP. V gave up 0 bases and J gave up 12 bases, with 15 bases separating them. This CDR3 region has 13 residues. CDR3 sequence (DNA): TGTGCTAGTGGTTTGGTAGTGGGGGTGGAGGGGTACGTC. Translating it yields CASGLVVGVEGYV.

This clone was seen more than once but under ten times. The chain links TRBV6-5 to TRBJ2-3; TRBD2 agrees at 10 bases. In germline, CDR1 is MNHEY, CDR2 SVGAGI. The CDR3 is 16 residues long. The trim removed 4 bases at V and 0 bases at J, leaving 4 bases unmatched. The CDR3 reads CASSSQAGGSTDTQYF. CDR3 coding DNA: TGTGCCAGCAGTTCACAAGCGGGGGGGAGCACAGATACGCAGTATTTT.

The chain uses TRBV19 and TRBJ2-2, with no clear D. Germline V gene lookup returns CDR1 LNHDA and CDR2 SQIVND (reference sequence). The CDR3 consists of 14 residues. Trimming removed 7 bases at V and 5 bases at J, with 14 bases between. The DNA for the CDR3 is TGTGCCAGTAATACTACTTGCGTGACCGGGGAGCTGTTTTTT. Translated, it gives CASNTTCVTGELFF. The whole variable domain, filled in from reference TRBV19 and TRBJ2-2, reads DGGITQSPKYLFRKEGQNVTLSCEQNLNHDAMYWYRQDPGQGLRLIYYSQIVNDFQKGDIAEGYSVSREKKESFPLTVTSAQKNPTAFYLCASNTTCVTGELFFGEGSRLTVL.

This sequence joins TRBV5-1 and TRBJ2-7; no reliable D call. The CDR3 is made up of 14 amino acids. Germline lookup yields CDR1 SGHRS and CDR2 YFSETQ. V was pared by 2 bases and J by 3 bases, with 12 bases between. The CDR3 protein is CASSFDSTFYEQYF. Written as DNA, the CDR3 is TGCGCCAGCAGCTTTGACTCTACCTTCTACGAGCAGTACTTC.

V is TRBV5-6 and J is TRBJ1-2; perhaps TRBD1 as D (5 bases). Looked up from germline, CDR1 is SGHDT and CDR2 is YYEEEE. V lost 3 bases and J 2 bases, leaving 14 bases between the germline ends. This CDR3 contains 15 residues. The CDR3 region has the DNA TGTGCCAGCAGCTACGGAGGGACGACAAACTATGGCTACACCTTC. Its translation: CASSYGGTTNYGYTF.

The rearrangement uses TRBV2 and TRBJ2-1; TRBD1 aligns across 8 bases. The CDR3 extends over 15 amino acids. The ends lost 3 bases at V and 8 bases at J; junction bases unmatched: 9. Germline CDR1 is SNHLY and CDR2 is FYNNEI. In nucleotides, the CDR3 is TGTGCCAGCAGTGATGGGCAGGGGGCACTTTATGAGCAGTTCTTC. Encoded protein: CASSDGQGALYEQFF. Drawing the rest from reference TRBV2 and TRBJ2-1, the complete variable domain is EPEVTQTPSHQVTQMGQEVILRCVPISNHLYFYWYRQILGQKVEFLVSFYNNEISEKSEIFDDQFSVERPDGSNFTLKIRSTKLEDSAMYFCASSDGQGALYEQFFGPGTRLTVL.

This clone has just a few counts. The rearrangement joins TRBV21-1 to TRBJ2-3; TRBD1 reflects the table's D call only, with no check against the DNA. TRBV21-1 is described as a pseudogene. This CDR3 contains 12 residues. CDR3 nucleotides: TGTGCCAGCAGCAAGACAGGGTATACGCAGTATTTT. As protein: CASSKTGYTQYF.

The V gene is TRBV27, the J gene TRBJ1-2; no clear D. CDR3 size: 13 residues. Trimming removed 8 bases at V and 1 base at J, with 11 bases between. Per germline, CDR1 MNHEY and CDR2 SMNVEV (reference sequence). CDR3 DNA sequence: TGTGCCAGCTCGTATAGCAATAACTATGGCTACACCTTC. Protein sequence: CASSYSNNYGYTF.

This rearrangement joins TRBV5-1 to TRBJ1-1, with 8 bases fitting TRBD1. The CDR3 runs 15 residues. The germline gives CDR1 SGHRS, CDR2 YFSETQ. Trimming at V came to 2 bases and at J to 1 base, leaving 4 bases not matched to a gene. The CDR3 loop is CASSFTGGGNTEAFF. The CDR3 bases are TGCGCCAGCAGCTTTACAGGGGGAGGGAACACTGAAGCTTTCTTT.

This clone was seen once. This sequence joins TRBV6-5 and TRBJ1-5; D not resolved. The CDR3 is made up of 12 amino acids. Between the trimmed V and J ends, which lost 5 bases and 9 bases, there was a span of 11 bases. Germline lookup yields CDR1 MNHEY and CDR2 SVGAGI. The CDR3 DNA reads TGTGCCAGCAGTGAAGCCGTTGGGCCCCAGCATTTT. Translation: CASSEAVGPQHF.

The chain uses TRBV25-1 and TRBJ2-5; 8 positions match TRBD1. CDR3 size: 15 residues. V gave up 6 bases and J gave up 1 base; unmatched junction bases: 7. Germline V lookup: CDR1 MGHDK, CDR2 SYGVNS. CDR3 loop: CASSDRGRSQETQYF. The CDR3 DNA is TGTGCCAGCAGCGACAGGGGAAGGAGCCAAGAGACCCAGTACTTC.

The rearrangement uses TRBV4-1 and TRBJ2-2; 13 bases are shared with TRBD2. V was pared by 5 bases and J by 4 bases, with 10 bases of the junction left unmatched. Germline-derived CDR1 and CDR2 are MGHRA and YSYEKL. This CDR3 is 18 amino acids long. CDR3 in amino acids: CASSFPEGLAGVTGELFF. The CDR3, as DNA: TGCGCCAGCAGCTTCCCCGAAGGACTAGCGGGGGTCACCGGGGAGCTGTTTTTT.